This entry lists 6 T cell receptor beta chains sequenced from one sample in a study of blood T cell repertoires in COVID-19. TCRdb's copy holds only in-frame clones and misses some; the assay was immunoSEQ multiplex PCR. Of 170,000 or so clones in the sample, approximately 86% were seen once. Sequenced sample: peripheral blood. The origin of the receptors is a man aged 55 to 70 with COVID-19, enrolled during active disease.

The rearrangement joins TRBV11-3 to TRBJ1-5; 9 bases are shared with TRBD1. This CDR3 region has 15 residues. V was clipped by 3 bases and J by 5 bases; unmatched bases: 5. Germline assignment: CDR1 SGHNT and CDR2 YENEEA. The CDR3 DNA sequence: TGTGCCAGCAGCTTCACAGGGGGCCCGGATCAGCCCCAGCATTTT. Its protein is CASSFTGGPDQPQHF.

The chain recombines TRBV19 with TRBJ1-1, with no clear D. CDR3 size: 15 residues. The V gene's germline CDR1 is LNHDA and CDR2 SQIVND (reference sequence). V was trimmed by 6 bases and J by 2 bases, leaving 16 bases between them. The CDR3 region has the DNA TGTGCCAGTAGAGAGGCCGTACGGGTTAACACTGAAGCTTTCTTT. Translated: CASREAVRVNTEAFF. The whole variable domain, filled in from reference TRBV19 and TRBJ1-1, reads DGGITQSPKYLFRKEGQNVTLSCEQNLNHDAMYWYRQDPGQGLRLIYYSQIVNDFQKGDIAEGYSVSREKKESFPLTVTSAQKNPTAFYLCASREAVRVNTEAFFGQGTRLTVV.

This rearrangement joins TRBV11-2 to TRBJ2-1, with D tentatively TRBD2 (5 bases). This CDR3 is built from 14 residues. V was cut by 3 bases and J by 4 bases, with 10 bases left in between. Germline CDR1 and CDR2: SGHAT and FQNNGV. The CDR3 is CASSFDYKYNEQFF. The CDR3 coding sequence is TGTGCCAGCAGCTTCGACTACAAGTACAATGAGCAGTTCTTC.

The rearrangement joins TRBV19 to TRBJ1-6; D not certain. Trimming cost V 1 base and J 7 bases, with 8 bases left between them. The CDR3 length is 14 residues. Germline V gene sequence: CDR1 LNHDA, CDR2 SQIVND (reference sequence). CDR3 sequence reads: CASSIGRLNSPLHF. The CDR3 bases are TGTGCCAGTAGTATAGGCAGATTGAATTCACCCCTCCACTTT.

The chain couples TRBV19 to TRBJ1-1; unclear D gene. V lost 4 bases, J lost 2 bases, and 8 bases lay in between. Germline CDR1 and CDR2: LNHDA and SQIVND (reference sequence). The CDR3 contains 13 residues. The CDR3 DNA reads as TGTGCCAGTAGTAAAACAGACAACACTGAAGCTTTCTTT. Its protein product is CASSKTDNTEAFF.

CDR3 nucleotide sequence: TGTGCCAGCTCAATGGCGCTAAATAGAGAGGATGGCTACACCTTC. This codes for CASSMALNREDGYTF. V gene TRBV18 combines with J gene TRBJ1-2; D unclear. Germline V gene data show CDR1 as KGHSH and CDR2 as LQKENI. The CDR3 has 15 residues. V lost 5 bases and J lost 6, with 19 bases in between. Together with reference TRBV18 and TRBJ1-2, the CDR3 gives the full variable domain: NAGVMQNPRHLVRRRGQEARLRCSPMKGHSHVYWYRQLPEEGLKFMVYLQKENIIDESGMPKERFSAEFPKEGPSILRIQQVVRGDSAAYFCASSMALNREDGYTFGSGTRLTVV.